Presented here are 30 T cell receptor beta chains from one specimen sequenced in a study of blood T cell repertoires in COVID-19 (dated by TCRdb to 2018 to 2020). Libraries were prepared through the immunoSEQ multiplex PCR assay. This is the immuneACCESS table as TCRdb keeps it, with only in-frame sequences that have V and J called. A part of the clones is gone; compared with another copy, unresolved V genes explain less than half, and the rest is unexplained. This sample comprises 29,000 or so clones, roughly 80% of them detected only once. Clones ranked in the top ten supply approximately 8.6% of the sample. Sequenced: peripheral blood. The receptors originated from a woman in her sixties or seventies with active or convalescent COVID-19.

CDR3 nucleotide sequence: TGTGCCAGCAGGAATTCAGGGCCGGACTATGGCTACACCTTC. Its translation is CASRNSGPDYGYTF. The rearrangement uses TRBV28 and TRBJ1-2, with D possibly being TRBD1 (5 bases). Deletions cut 6 bases from V and 3 bases from J, with 14 bases between. Germline V lookup: CDR1 MDHEN, CDR2 SYDVKM. The CDR3 extends over 14 amino acids.

The chain combines TRBV5-1 with TRBJ2-7; 13 bases are shared with TRBD2. The length of the CDR3 is 18 residues. The germline V gene has CDR1 SGHRS and CDR2 YFSETQ. V shed 0 bases, J shed 1 base, and the junction held 7 bases outside the gene matches. CDR3 residues: CASSLGGLAGANSYEQYF. In DNA, the CDR3 is TGCGCCAGCAGCTTGGGTGGACTAGCGGGAGCCAATTCCTACGAGCAGTACTTC.

This clone was observed a few times. This chain links TRBV5-1 with TRBJ2-1; 11 bases agree with TRBD2. The CDR3 runs 15 residues. From germline, CDR1 is SGHRS and CDR2 YFSETQ. V was clipped by 7 bases and J by 5 bases; unmatched bases: 8. CDR3 in DNA: TGCGCCAGCGCCGAAGGGACTAGCGGACACAATGAGCAGTTCTTC. Its protein product is CASAEGTSGHNEQFF.

This clone was seen more than once but under ten times. V usage is TRBV11-1 and J usage is TRBJ1-1; D gene ambiguous. This CDR3 is 14 amino acids long. CDR1 is SGHAT and CDR2 is FQDESV in the germline V gene (reference sequence). The ends were cut back, 3 bases at V and 4 bases at J, with 12 bases in the middle. The CDR3 region is CASSFEAFFTEAFF. Here the CDR3 DNA reads TGTGCCAGCAGCTTCGAAGCTTTTTTCACTGAAGCTTTCTTT.

This sequence joins TRBV6-4 and TRBJ2-3, with 9 bases identical to TRBD2. Germline CDR1 is MRHNA and CDR2 is SNTAGT. CDR3 length equals 15 residues. After removal of 5 bases from V and 1 base from J, the junction contained 4 bases not matched to a gene. The CDR3: CASSSRGGGTDTQYF. DNA for the CDR3: TGTGCCAGCAGTTCTCGCGGGGGGGGCACAGATACGCAGTATTTT.

The chain carries TRBV30 and TRBJ1-2, with TRBD1 as a possible D gene (5 bases). The V end lost 4 bases, the J end lost 6 bases, and 18 bases lay between the germline ends. Germline-derived CDR1 and CDR2 are GTSNPN and SVGIG (reference sequence). The length of the CDR3 is 14 residues. The CDR3 is CAWIHRGRGDGYTF. The CDR3 region has the DNA TGTGCCTGGATCCATCGGGGGAGAGGAGATGGCTACACCTTC.

The chain couples TRBV10-3 to TRBJ1-1; perhaps TRBD1 as D (5 bases). CDR3 length: 13 amino acids. V shed 6 bases and J shed 4 bases, with 12 bases lying between them. CDR1 and CDR2 from the germline V gene are ENHRY and SYGVKD. CDR3 protein: CAIRRGESTEAFF. CDR3 sequence (DNA): TGTGCCATCAGGCGGGGGGAAAGCACTGAAGCTTTCTTT.

The chain has TRBV9 and TRBJ2-5; D perhaps matches TRBD1 (6 bases). V was shortened by 0 bases and J by 4 bases, with 10 bases between the two germline ends. The CDR3 has 14 residues. CDR1 SGDLS and CDR2 YYNGEE come from the germline V gene. The DNA for the CDR3 is TGTGCCAGCAGCGTAGTGGGGGCGGGAGAGACCCAGTACTTC. Translating it yields CASSVVGAGETQYF. Filled out from reference TRBV9 and TRBJ2-5, the complete variable domain reads DSGVTQTPKHLITATGQRVTLRCSPRSGDLSVYWYQQSLDQGLQFLIQYYNGEERAKGNILERFSAQQFPDLHSELNLSSLELGDSALYFCASSVVGAGETQYFGPGTRLLVL.

The V and J genes are TRBV2 and TRBJ2-3; TRBD2 matches 7 bases. The CDR3 runs 17 residues. V dropped 2 bases and J dropped 0; count of bases not matched to a gene: 8. Germline V lookup: CDR1 SNHLY, CDR2 FYNNEI. CDR3 DNA sequence: TGTGCCAGCAGTGAATACGGCGGGAGAGCTAGCACAGATACGCAGTATTTT. Amino acids: CASSEYGGRASTDTQYF.

V gene TRBV5-1 combines with J gene TRBJ2-7; tentative D call: TRBD2 (8 bases). Trimming took 4 bases from V and 0 from J, leaving 14 bases between them. CDR3 size: 15 residues. Germline V CDR1 and CDR2: SGHRS, YFSETQ. CDR3 loop: CASSAGGQSSYEQYF. The DNA of the CDR3 is TGCGCCAGCAGCGCGGGGGGACAGAGCTCCTACGAGCAGTACTTC.

The sample holds one count of this clone. This chain connects TRBV27 to TRBJ1-2, with TRBD1 matching over 10 bases. The CDR3 sequence is 15 residues long. The ends lost 0 bases at V and 3 bases at J; junction bases unmatched: 1. From germline, CDR1 is MNHEY and CDR2 SMNVEV (reference sequence). CDR3 in amino acids: CASSLSGTGDYGYTF. The CDR3 DNA follows: TGTGCCAGCAGTTTATCCGGGACAGGGGACTATGGCTACACCTTC.

J is TRBJ2-1 and V is TRBV7-2, with 8 bases that match TRBD2. The CDR3 runs to 15 residues. CDR1 and CDR2 from the germline V gene are SGHTA and FQGNSA. J gave up 4 bases and V 0 bases, and 2 bases lay outside the gene matches. The CDR3 sequence: CASSLATGGYNEQFF. CDR3 DNA sequence: TGTGCCAGCAGCTTAGCAACGGGGGGGTACAATGAGCAGTTCTTC.

The chain recombines TRBV21-1 with TRBJ1-1; the table's D gene call, TRBD1, was not cross checked with the DNA. TRBV21-1 is described as a pseudogene. The CDR3 length is 15 residues. The CDR3 DNA follows: TGTGCCAGCAGCGCCAGACCGACAGGGAACACTGAAGCTTTCTTT. Its protein is CASSARPTGNTEAFF.

V gene TRBV4-3 combines with J gene TRBJ2-1, with 14 bases identical to TRBD2. This CDR3 has 16 residues. Per germline, CDR1 LGHNA and CDR2 YSLEER. J lost 8 bases, V lost 0 bases, and 3 bases had no gene match. The CDR3 reads CASSQDGTSGRDEQFF. As DNA, the CDR3 is TGCGCCAGCAGCCAAGATGGGACTAGCGGGAGAGATGAGCAGTTCTTC.

This clone came up once. V is TRBV7-6 and J is TRBJ1-2; tentative D call: TRBD1 (6 bases). The CDR3 extends over 16 amino acids. V shed 5 bases and J shed 0 bases, with 16 bases lying between them. Per the germline V gene, CDR1 is SGHVS and CDR2 is FNYEAQ. In nucleotides, the CDR3 is TGTGCCAGCAGCCCCGGGGCGGCAGGGGCTAACTATGGCTACACCTTC. Residues: CASSPGAAGANYGYTF.

The rearrangement joins TRBV18 to TRBJ1-5; no firm D call. Deletions cut 3 bases from V and 2 bases from J, with 11 bases between. CDR1 and CDR2 from the germline V gene are KGHSH and LQKENI. CDR3 size: 15 residues. CDR3 sequence (DNA): TGTGCCAGCTCACCGCCTGAGAGCCGCAATCAGCCCCAGCATTTT. Translation gives CASSPPESRNQPQHF.

J is TRBJ1-4 and V is TRBV6-5; no reliable D call. The CDR3 runs to 14 residues. Between the trimmed V and J ends, which lost 5 bases and 2 bases, there was a span of 9 bases. Germline V gene sequence: CDR1 MNHEY, CDR2 SVGAGI. The CDR3 reads CASSRGMTNEKLFF. In DNA, the CDR3 is TGTGCCAGCAGTCGAGGGATGACTAATGAAAAACTGTTTTTT.

In its sample, this clone was seen a few times. CDR3 DNA: TGTGCCAGCAGCCAAAGACTAGGGGTGTGGTACGAGCAGTACTTC. Its protein product is CASSQRLGVWYEQYF. The chain has TRBV3-1 (or the pseudogene TRBV3-2) and TRBJ2-7, with a weak D call TRBD2 (6 bases). This CDR3 is built from 15 residues. Trimming took 2 bases from V and 4 from J, leaving 15 bases between them. Germline CDR1 and CDR2: LGHDT and YNNKEL (reference sequence).

V usage is TRBV6-5 and J usage is TRBJ1-2; 7 bases agree with TRBD1. Trimming cost V 6 bases and J 2 bases; bases outside gene matches: 6. Germline V lookup: CDR1 MNHEY, CDR2 SVGAGI. The CDR3 has 14 residues. CDR3 DNA: TGTGCCAGCAGGCCTTCAGGGGGAAACTATGGCTACACCTTC. It specifies CASRPSGGNYGYTF.

A few counts support this clone. The V and J genes are TRBV30 and TRBJ2-5, with D perhaps TRBD2 (6 bases). Germline CDR1 is GTSNPN and CDR2 is SVGIG (reference sequence). The CDR3 is 13 amino acids. In DNA, the CDR3 is TGTGCTTACGGAGGGGCGTCGGGAGAGACCCAGTACTTC. The encoded protein is CAYGGASGETQYF.

CDR3 in amino acids: CASSQEPGLASQNIQYF. CDR3 nucleotides: TGTGCCAGCAGCCAAGAACCGGGACTAGCTTCCCAAAACATTCAGTACTTC. The chain couples TRBV14 to TRBJ2-4; TRBD2 matches at 9 bases. CDR1 is SGHDN, CDR2 FVKESK, per germline. V trimming: 0 bases; J trimming: 5 bases; junction bases outside the gene matches: 8. CDR3 length: 17 amino acids.

This rearrangement joins TRBV19 to TRBJ2-7, with D tentatively TRBD1 (6 bases). Trimming removed 5 bases at V and 4 bases at J, with 12 bases between. Germline V CDR1 and CDR2: LNHDA, SQIVND (reference sequence). The CDR3 is 13 residues long. Here the CDR3 DNA reads TGTGCCAGTAGTCCCCACACAGGGTACGAGCAGTACTTC. Translation: CASSPHTGYEQYF.

This clone was detected a few times. The chain joins TRBV20-1 to TRBJ2-7, with no clear D. Trimming pared 3 bases from V and 7 bases from J, leaving 19 bases between. There are 14 residues in the CDR3. From germline, CDR1 is DFQATT and CDR2 SNEGSKA (reference sequence). In DNA, the CDR3 is TGCAGTGCTAGTTACTCAGCAGGTCTCTGGGAGCAGTACTTC. Translated, it gives CSASYSAGLWEQYF.

The CDR3 bases are TGCGCCAGCAGTGAGTCGAGAGGGTTTGGAAACACCATATATTTT. Its translation is CASSESRGFGNTIYF. The rearrangement links TRBV10-1 to TRBJ1-3; D uncertain. V was clipped by 0 bases and J by 3 bases, with 9 bases between them. Germline V gives CDR1 WNHNN, CDR2 SYGVQD (reference sequence). CDR3 length: 15 amino acids.

The chain employs TRBV30 and TRBJ1-4, with 8 positions matching TRBD1. The CDR3 is made up of 14 amino acids. Germline CDR1 and CDR2: GTSNPN and SVGIG (reference sequence). The chain's CDR3 is CAATISGGSEKLFF. DNA for the CDR3: TGTGCTGCTACGATCTCAGGGGGCAGCGAAAAACTGTTTTTT.

The V and J genes are TRBV5-1 and TRBJ2-7, with D perhaps matching TRBD1 (6 bases). CDR1 and CDR2 (germline): SGHRS, YFSETQ. The CDR3 is 14 amino acids. V was pared by 5 bases and J by 1 base, with 13 bases between. As DNA, the CDR3 is TGCGCCAGCAGGTGGACAGACCAGTCCTACGAGCAGTACTTC. Amino acid sequence: CASRWTDQSYEQYF.

This chain uses TRBV3-1 (or the pseudogene TRBV3-2) with TRBJ2-2, with 8 bases that match TRBD2. The V segment lost 3 bases and the J segment 4 bases; nucleotides outside the gene matches: 4. Germline lookup yields CDR1 LGHDT and CDR2 YNNKEL (reference sequence). This CDR3 is 15 amino acids long. The CDR3 region has the DNA TGTGCCAGCAGCCAGCCGGGGGGGGCCACCGGGGAGCTGTTTTTT. It encodes CASSQPGGATGELFF.

J is TRBJ2-7 and V is TRBV5-5, with D tentatively TRBD1 (6 bases). Germline V gene sequence: CDR1 SGHKS, CDR2 YYEKEE (reference sequence). Trimming took 2 bases from V and 6 from J, leaving 9 bases between them. The CDR3 loop spans 12 amino acids. CDR3 nucleotide sequence: TGTGCCAGCAGCTTCACAGGGTCCGAGCAGTACTTC. This encodes CASSFTGSEQYF.

The V call is TRBV7-6, the J call TRBJ2-3; TRBD2 matches at 9 bases. Germline assignment: CDR1 SGHVS and CDR2 FNYEAQ. The length of the CDR3 is 16 residues. V shed 3 bases and J 6 bases; nucleotides not matched to a gene: 10. CDR3 nucleotides: TGTGCCAGCAGCTTTGGGCGGGAGGGTTCGTTGGATACGCAGTATTTT. Its protein product is CASSFGREGSLDTQYF. The variable domain in full, with the rest retrieved from reference TRBV7-6 and TRBJ2-3, is GAGVSQSPRYKVTKRGQDVALRCDPISGHVSLYWYRQALGQGPEFLTYFNYEAQQDKSGLPNDRFSAERPEGSISTLTIQRTEQRDSAMYRCASSFGREGSLDTQYFGPGTRLTVL.

This chain connects TRBV18 to TRBJ2-2; possibly TRBD1 for D (6 bases). Germline V gives CDR1 KGHSH, CDR2 LQKENI. This CDR3 region has 15 residues. With 2 bases removed from V and 4 bases from J, the gap between germline ends came to 11 bases. The CDR3 nucleotides are TGTGCCAGCTCACCAACTCTGGACAGCACCGGGGAGCTGTTTTTT. Translated, it gives CASSPTLDSTGELFF.